This T cell receptor beta chain is from a study of shared clonotypes between healthy human individuals. Study-wide context: Each donor's CD8 memory used one plate, CD8 naive two, each CD4 subset three.

Data came from immunoSEQ multiplex PCR; TCRdb stores just in-frame clones and leaves some out. The sample shows under 2,500,000 clones, around 95% of them seen only once. Notes on this clone: Its antigen is as yet unknown. Other DNA sequences in this sample translate to the same CDR3.

The ends were cut back, 2 bases at V and 1 base at J, with 10 bases in the middle. This CDR3 comprises 14 residues. The germline CDR1 and CDR2 sequences are SGHRS and YFSETQ. Study-level findings and limits: Investigators expected sequencing depth to affect clonotype sharing among donors. Memory subsets generally showed smaller estimated richness than naive subsets did.

Naive CD4+ cells were CD45RA-selected; the remaining cells were memory. The specimen was naive CD4+ T cells sorted from blood. The subset was: CD45RA+ positively selected. The source is a young man in good health. The chain carries TRBV5-1 and TRBJ2-7, with D perhaps TRBD1 (6 bases). In nucleotides, the CDR3 is TGCGCCAGCAGCTTAGCGGACAGTTCCTACGAGCAGTACTTC. The encoded protein is CASSLADSSYEQYF. Filled out from reference TRBV5-1 and TRBJ2-7, the complete variable domain reads KAGVTQTPRYLIKTRGQQVTLSCSPISGHRSVSWYQQTPGQGLQFLFEYFSETQRNKGNFPGRFSGRQFSNSRSEMNVSTLELGDSALYLCASSLADSSYEQYFGPGTRLTVT.